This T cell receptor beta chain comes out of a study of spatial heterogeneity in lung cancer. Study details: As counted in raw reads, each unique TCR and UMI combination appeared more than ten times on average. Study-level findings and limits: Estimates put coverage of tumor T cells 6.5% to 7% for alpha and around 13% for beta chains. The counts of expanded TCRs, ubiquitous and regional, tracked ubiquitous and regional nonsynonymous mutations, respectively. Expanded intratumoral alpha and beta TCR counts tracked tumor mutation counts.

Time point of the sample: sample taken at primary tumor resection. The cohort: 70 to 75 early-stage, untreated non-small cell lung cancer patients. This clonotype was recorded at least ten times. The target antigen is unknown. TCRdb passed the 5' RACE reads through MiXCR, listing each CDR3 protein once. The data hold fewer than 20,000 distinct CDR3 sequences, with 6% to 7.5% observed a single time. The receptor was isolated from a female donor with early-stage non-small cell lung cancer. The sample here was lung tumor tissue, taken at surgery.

The CDR3 coding sequence is TGCAGTGCTACCCAACTAGCGGGGTCTCATAATGAGCAGTTCTTC. This sequence encodes CSATQLAGSHNEQFF. The J gene is TRBJ2-1, the V gene TRBV20-1; TRBD2 agrees at 10 bases. Germline V CDR1 and CDR2: DFQATT, SNEGSKA (reference sequence). V lost 4 bases to trimming and J lost 7 bases; unmatched junction nucleotides: 10. This CDR3 region has 15 residues.